The 2 T cell receptor beta chains presented below share a single source sample, sequenced in a study of identical twins. TCRdb recomputed calls from the 5' RACE reads with MiXCR, one row per CDR3 protein. This sample carries about 250,000 distinct CDR3 sequences, about 8.3% of them seen once, and the ten largest clones take 3%. This sample was shared with a second study, whose subject was yellow fever vaccine responses in identical twins.

Sample: CD8+ T cells sorted from blood. The origin of the receptors is a woman under 30 in good health.

This clonotype has at least ten counts. This chain uses TRBV7-2 with TRBJ2-7; 10 bases agree with TRBD2. The CDR3 spans 14 residues. Germline V gene data show CDR1 as SGHTA and CDR2 as FQGNSA. The trim removed 4 bases at V and 2 bases at J, leaving 2 bases unmatched. DNA for the CDR3: TGTGCCAGCAGCTATAGCGGGGGGACCTACGAGCAGTACTTC. It is translated as CASSYSGGTYEQYF.

This chain joins TRBV12-5 and TRBJ2-1; D is tentatively TRBD1 or TRBD2 (6 bases each). The V end was cut by 1 base, the J end by 10 bases, with 20 bases between. The CDR3 is 16 amino acids. CDR1 is LGHNT and CDR2 is FRNRAP in the germline V gene. CDR3 sequence (DNA): TGTGCTAGTGGTTTGGGAGGGGGGATTCCCCCGGGAGAGCAGTTCTTC. This gives the protein CASGLGGGIPPGEQFF.